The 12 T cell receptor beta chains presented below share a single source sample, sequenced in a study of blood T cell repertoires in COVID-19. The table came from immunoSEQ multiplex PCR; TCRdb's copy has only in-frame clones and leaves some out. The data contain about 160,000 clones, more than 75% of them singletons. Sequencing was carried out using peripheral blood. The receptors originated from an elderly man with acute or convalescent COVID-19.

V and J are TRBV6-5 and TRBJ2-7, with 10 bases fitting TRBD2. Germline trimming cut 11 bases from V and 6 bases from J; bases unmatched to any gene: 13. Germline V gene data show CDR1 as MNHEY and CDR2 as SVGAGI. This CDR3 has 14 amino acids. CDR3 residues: CAGKSGTSVGEQYF. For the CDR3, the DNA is TGTGCCGGAAAATCCGGGACTAGCGTAGGCGAGCAGTACTTC.

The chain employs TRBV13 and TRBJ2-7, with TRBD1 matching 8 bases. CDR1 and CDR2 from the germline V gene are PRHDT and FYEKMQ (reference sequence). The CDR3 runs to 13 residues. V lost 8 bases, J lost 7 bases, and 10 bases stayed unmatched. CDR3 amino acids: CASEAQGAPEQYF. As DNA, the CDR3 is TGTGCCAGCGAGGCCCAGGGGGCTCCGGAGCAGTACTTC.

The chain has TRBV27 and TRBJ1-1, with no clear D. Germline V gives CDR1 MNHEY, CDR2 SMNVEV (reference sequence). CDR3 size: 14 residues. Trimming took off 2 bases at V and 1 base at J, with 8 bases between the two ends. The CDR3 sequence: CASSLPGRNTEAFF. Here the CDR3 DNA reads TGTGCCAGCAGTTTACCAGGAAGGAACACTGAAGCTTTCTTT.

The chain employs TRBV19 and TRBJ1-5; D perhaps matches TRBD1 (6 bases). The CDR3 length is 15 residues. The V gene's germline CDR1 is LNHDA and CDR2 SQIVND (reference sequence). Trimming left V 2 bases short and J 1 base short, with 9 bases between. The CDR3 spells CASSILQGSNQPQHF. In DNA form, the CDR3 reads TGTGCCAGTAGTATATTGCAGGGGAGCAATCAGCCCCAGCATTTT.

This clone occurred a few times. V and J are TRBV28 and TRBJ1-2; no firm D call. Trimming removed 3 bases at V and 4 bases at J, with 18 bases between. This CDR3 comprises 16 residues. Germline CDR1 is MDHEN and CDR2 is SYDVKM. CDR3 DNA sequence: TGTGCCAGCAGTTTCCTTTATGGCCGGGAGGGCTATGGCTACACCTTC. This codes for CASSFLYGREGYGYTF.

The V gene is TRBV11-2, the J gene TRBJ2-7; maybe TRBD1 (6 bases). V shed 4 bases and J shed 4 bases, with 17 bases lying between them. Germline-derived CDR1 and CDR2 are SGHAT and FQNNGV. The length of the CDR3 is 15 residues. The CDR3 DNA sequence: TGTGCCAGCAGCTATGGACAGTTCGGTTTTTACGAGCAGTACTTC. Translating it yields CASSYGQFGFYEQYF.

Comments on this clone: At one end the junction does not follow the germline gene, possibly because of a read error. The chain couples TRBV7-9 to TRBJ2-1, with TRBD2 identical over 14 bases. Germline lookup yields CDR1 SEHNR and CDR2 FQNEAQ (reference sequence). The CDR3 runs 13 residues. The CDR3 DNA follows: TGTGCCAGCAGCTTGGGGACTAGCGGGAGAGGGCTCTTC. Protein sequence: CASSLGTSGRGLF.

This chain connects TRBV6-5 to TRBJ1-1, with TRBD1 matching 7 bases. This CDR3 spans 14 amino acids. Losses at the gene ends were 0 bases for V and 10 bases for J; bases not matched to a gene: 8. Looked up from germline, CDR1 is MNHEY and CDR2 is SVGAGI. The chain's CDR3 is CASSYSRTGVRAFF. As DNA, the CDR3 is TGTGCCAGCAGTTACTCGCGAACAGGGGTTCGAGCTTTCTTT.

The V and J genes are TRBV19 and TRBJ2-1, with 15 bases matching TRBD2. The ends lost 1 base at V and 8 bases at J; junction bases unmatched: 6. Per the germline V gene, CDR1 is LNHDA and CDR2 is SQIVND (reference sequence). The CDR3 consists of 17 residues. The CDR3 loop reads CASSIGTSGGAFYEQFF. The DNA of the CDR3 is TGTGCCAGTAGTATAGGGACTAGCGGGGGGGCGTTTTATGAGCAGTTCTTC.

The CDR3 nucleotides are TGCGCCAGCAGCCCTAGAGAAGCGAGGGCCTATAATTCACCCCTCCACTTT. Its protein product is CASSPREARAYNSPLHF. V gene TRBV5-1 combines with J gene TRBJ1-6; D remains unclear. The V end lost 4 bases, the J end lost 2 bases, and 16 bases lay between the germline ends. This CDR3 region has 17 residues. Germline V gives CDR1 SGHRS, CDR2 YFSETQ.

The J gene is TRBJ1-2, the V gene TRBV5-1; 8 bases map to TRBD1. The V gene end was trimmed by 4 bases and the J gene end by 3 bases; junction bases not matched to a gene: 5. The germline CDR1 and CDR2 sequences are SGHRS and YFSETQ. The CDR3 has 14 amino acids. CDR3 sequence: CASSTTGADYGYTF. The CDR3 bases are TGCGCCAGCAGCACGACAGGGGCCGACTATGGCTACACCTTC.

The CDR3 sequence is CASSPGLAGSYEQYF. The CDR3 bases are TGTGCCAGTAGTCCGGGACTAGCGGGGTCTTACGAGCAGTACTTC. The rearrangement links TRBV19 to TRBJ2-7; 13 bases fit TRBD2. The CDR3 contains 15 residues. V dropped 5 bases and J dropped 4; count of bases not matched to a gene: 5. Germline V gene data show CDR1 as LNHDA and CDR2 as SQIVND (reference sequence).